A selection of T cell receptor beta chains follows, all from one sample in a study of T cells in Graves' hyperthyroidism and ophthalmopathy. TCRdb itself ran the multiplex PCR reads through MiXCR, one entry per CDR3 protein. The repertoire holds about 510,000 distinct CDR3 sequences, with over 35% as singletons. The specimen was peripheral blood or thyroid tissue (not recorded which). These receptors came from an adult woman with Graves' disease, either hyperthyroidism or ophthalmopathy (not recorded which). CDR3s include the opening cysteine and the closing phenylalanine or tryptophan. Each record gives: V gene, CDR3 length, J gene, CDR3 protein.

TRBV7-3	12	TRBJ1-2	CASSSGTFGYTF
TRBV5-1	15	TRBJ2-7	CASSTGSGRAYEQYF
TRBV7-2	13	TRBJ1-2	CASSLDGRASYTF
TRBV5-1	15	TRBJ2-7	CASRPTGLGTYEQYF
TRBV7-2	15	TRBJ2-7	CASSLVFTSAYEQYF
TRBV28	11	TRBJ1-1	CASSSLGEAFF
TRBV2	17	TRBJ1-2	CASSEDLGGLPVPLLTF
TRBV6-1	14	TRBJ2-7	CASSGAGGSYEQYF
TRBV29-1	13	TRBJ2-4	CSVVLGTGNIQYF
TRBV7-4	16	TRBJ2-3	CASSIGTSRSTDTQYF
TRBV12-3/TRBV12-4	13	TRBJ2-5	CASTPGGGGTQYF
TRBV20-1	15	TRBJ1-2	CSATGQNTGDDGYTF
TRBV12-3/TRBV12-4	16	TRBJ2-5	CASSLGGAVGRETQYF
TRBV24-1	18	TRBJ2-5	CATSDEGTSGRARETQYF
TRBV19	18	TRBJ1-3	CASSIAGARSFSGNTIYF
TRBV12-3/TRBV12-4	13	TRBJ2-7	CAIRPGSGYEQYF
TRBV10-3	16	TRBJ2-2	CAISDPAAGDTGELFF
TRBV10-2	14	TRBJ1-6	CASSVNRANSPLHF
TRBV29-1	12	TRBJ2-5	CSVGQAGETQYF
TRBV7-9	16	TRBJ2-7	CASSFLPGQGIYEQYF
TRBV2	13	TRBJ2-7	CAEGLAASSEQYF
TRBV9	12	TRBJ1-4	CASSGANEKLFF
TRBV29-1	16	TRBJ1-3	CSVGSGHPLTGNTIYF
TRBV11-2	14	TRBJ2-7	CASSRTGFFNEQYF
TRBV7-9	14	TRBJ2-7	CASSPRPNTYEQYF
TRBV6-5	15	TRBJ2-6	CASSKEESGANVLTF
TRBV10-3	16	TRBJ1-1	CAISELTGLLDTEAFF